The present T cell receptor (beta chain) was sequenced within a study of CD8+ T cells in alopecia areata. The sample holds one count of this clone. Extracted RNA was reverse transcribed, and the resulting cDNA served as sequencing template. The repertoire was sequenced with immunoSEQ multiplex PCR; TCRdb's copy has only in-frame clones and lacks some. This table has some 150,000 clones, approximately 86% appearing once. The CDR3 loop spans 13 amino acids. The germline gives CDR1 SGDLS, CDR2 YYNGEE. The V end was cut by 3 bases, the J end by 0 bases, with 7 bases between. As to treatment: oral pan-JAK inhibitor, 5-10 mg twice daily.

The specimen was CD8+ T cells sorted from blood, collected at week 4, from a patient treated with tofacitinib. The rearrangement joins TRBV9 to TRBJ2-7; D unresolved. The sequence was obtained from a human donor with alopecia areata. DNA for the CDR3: TGTGCCAGCAGCGCGACCCCCTCCTACGAGCAGTACTTC. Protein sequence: CASSATPSYEQYF. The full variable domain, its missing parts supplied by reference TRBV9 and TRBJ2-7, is DSGVTQTPKHLITATGQRVTLRCSPRSGDLSVYWYQQSLDQGLQFLIQYYNGEERAKGNILERFSAQQFPDLHSELNLSSLELGDSALYFCASSATPSYEQYFGPGTRLTVT.